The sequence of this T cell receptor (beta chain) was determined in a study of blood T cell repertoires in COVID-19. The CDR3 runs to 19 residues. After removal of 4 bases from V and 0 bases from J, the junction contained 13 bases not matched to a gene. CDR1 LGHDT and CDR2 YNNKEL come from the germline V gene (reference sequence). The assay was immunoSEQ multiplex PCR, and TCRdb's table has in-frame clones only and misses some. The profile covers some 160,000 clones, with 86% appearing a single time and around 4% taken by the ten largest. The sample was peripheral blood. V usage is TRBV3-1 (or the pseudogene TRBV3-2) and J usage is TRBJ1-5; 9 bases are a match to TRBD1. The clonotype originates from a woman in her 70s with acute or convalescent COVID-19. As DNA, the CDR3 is TGTGCCAGCAGCCCGGCAAGACAGGGGGGCCGTTATAGCAATCAGCCCCAGCATTTT. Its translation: CASSPARQGGRYSNQPQHF.